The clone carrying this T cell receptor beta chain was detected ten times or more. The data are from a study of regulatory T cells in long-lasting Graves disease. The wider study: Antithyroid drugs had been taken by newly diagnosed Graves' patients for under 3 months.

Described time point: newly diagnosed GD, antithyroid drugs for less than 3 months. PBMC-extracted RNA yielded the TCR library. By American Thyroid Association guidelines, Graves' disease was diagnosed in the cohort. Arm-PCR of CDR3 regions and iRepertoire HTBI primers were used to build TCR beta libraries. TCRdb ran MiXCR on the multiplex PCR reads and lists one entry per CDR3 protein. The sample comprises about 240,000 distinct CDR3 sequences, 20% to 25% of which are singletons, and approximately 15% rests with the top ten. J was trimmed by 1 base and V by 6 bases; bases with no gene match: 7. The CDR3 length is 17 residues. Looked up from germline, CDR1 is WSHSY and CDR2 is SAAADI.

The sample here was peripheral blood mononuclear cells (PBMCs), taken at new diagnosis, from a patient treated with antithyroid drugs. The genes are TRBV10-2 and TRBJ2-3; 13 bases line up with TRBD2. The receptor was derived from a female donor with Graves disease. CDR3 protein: CASRPGLAGTGTDTQYF. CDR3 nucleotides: TGCGCCAGCAGACCGGGACTAGCGGGAACCGGCACAGATACGCAGTATTTT.